A selection of T cell receptor beta chains follows, all from one sample in a study of blood T cell repertoires in COVID-19. Sequencing was performed with immunoSEQ multiplex PCR; in TCRdb, only in-frame clones are kept and a portion is missing. Here the sample spans just under 45,000 clones, around nine tenths being singletons. The sequenced material came from peripheral blood. The receptor source for this set is a middle-aged man with COVID-19, enrolled during active disease. CDR3s include the opening cysteine and the closing phenylalanine or tryptophan. The order of the fields is V gene, CDR3 protein.

V gene: TRBV14
CDR3 protein: CASSPRVVAGVGGANVLTF

V gene: TRBV19
CDR3 protein: CATTSGGHQETQYF

V gene: TRBV5-1
CDR3 protein: CASSLAGGETQYF

V gene: TRBV25-1
CDR3 protein: CASSDSRQGNKNIQYF

V gene: TRBV24-1
CDR3 protein: CATSSDYSNQPQHF

V gene: TRBV5-3
CDR3 protein: CARSLARRSNQPQHF

V gene: TRBV7-9
CDR3 protein: CASTDAGQMNTEAFF

V gene: TRBV2
CDR3 protein: CASSDSGGRAYEQYF

V gene: TRBV28
CDR3 protein: CASSFREENYGYTF

V gene: TRBV9
CDR3 protein: CASTLDSGTYNEQFF

V gene: TRBV19
CDR3 protein: CASSPGGSGSNQPQHF

V gene: TRBV6-1
CDR3 protein: CASNEGGLAGVREQFF

V gene: TRBV3-1/TRBV3-2
CDR3 protein: CASSQDGLPNYGYTF

V gene: TRBV24-1
CDR3 protein: CATSDMVHRGQFF

V gene: TRBV28
CDR3 protein: CASSNLAGGPEDTQYF

V gene: TRBV7-6
CDR3 protein: CASSLSGGASGGTQYF

V gene: TRBV6-5
CDR3 protein: CASSHQGSSTDTQYF

V gene: TRBV27
CDR3 protein: CASSFSGQNSGANVLTF

V gene: TRBV12-3/TRBV12-4
CDR3 protein: CASSVGLVGELFF

V gene: TRBV15
CDR3 protein: CATSRDAGSGNTIYF

V gene: TRBV7-3
CDR3 protein: CASSSPPTVVNQPQHF

V gene: TRBV27
CDR3 protein: CASSLSTSNVPWVTYYEQYF

V gene: TRBV23-1
CDR3 protein: CAKPLWTDQPQHF

V gene: TRBV12-2
CDR3 protein: CASRLEYGRNEQFF

V gene: TRBV19
CDR3 protein: CASSIGDYDHQPQHF

V gene: TRBV2
CDR3 protein: CASSPTGVHEQFF

V gene: TRBV5-1
CDR3 protein: CASSLSGASTDTQYF

V gene: TRBV12-3/TRBV12-4
CDR3 protein: CASSGQGLGYTF

V gene: TRBV5-4
CDR3 protein: CASSWGTGVNTEAFF

V gene: TRBV9
CDR3 protein: CASSVGTGINYGYTF

V gene: TRBV20-1
CDR3 protein: CSASGLAGPDTQYF

V gene: TRBV5-1
CDR3 protein: CASSLGLVETQYF

V gene: TRBV2
CDR3 protein: CASRRLSIPLHF

V gene: TRBV9
CDR3 protein: CASSTLRRGYTF

V gene: TRBV6-6
CDR3 protein: CASRRTSGIYEQYF

V gene: TRBV2
CDR3 protein: CASSDLSSGRYGTDTQYF

V gene: TRBV2
CDR3 protein: CASRRDRGRQETQYF

V gene: TRBV7-9
CDR3 protein: CASSPSSGRHDNEQFF

V gene: TRBV12-3/TRBV12-4
CDR3 protein: CASSFEGLDEQYF

V gene: TRBV10-3
CDR3 protein: CAISPETGSGNTIYF

V gene: TRBV2
CDR3 protein: CASSREYSYEQYF

V gene: TRBV30
CDR3 protein: CAWSLTGGVGYTF

V gene: TRBV19
CDR3 protein: CASSSWGLGYQPQHF

V gene: TRBV27
CDR3 protein: CASSLGPGTGVLDEQFF

V gene: TRBV21-1
CDR3 protein: CASSAEGRQGSSGNTIYF

V gene: TRBV3-1/TRBV3-2
CDR3 protein: CASSQEGPGRDTGELFF

V gene: TRBV4-2
CDR3 protein: CASSQDWGDSSYEQYF

V gene: TRBV7-9
CDR3 protein: CASSLPGGYGYTF

V gene: TRBV11-3
CDR3 protein: CASSSPEYQETQYF

V gene: TRBV2
CDR3 protein: CASSAVSSVTDTQYF

V gene: TRBV2
CDR3 protein: CASTLAPPLNEQFF

V gene: TRBV28
CDR3 protein: CASSLPLLQQGTQYF

V gene: TRBV28
CDR3 protein: CASSPVGGEETQYF

V gene: TRBV4-1
CDR3 protein: CASSQDDRQALNQPQHF